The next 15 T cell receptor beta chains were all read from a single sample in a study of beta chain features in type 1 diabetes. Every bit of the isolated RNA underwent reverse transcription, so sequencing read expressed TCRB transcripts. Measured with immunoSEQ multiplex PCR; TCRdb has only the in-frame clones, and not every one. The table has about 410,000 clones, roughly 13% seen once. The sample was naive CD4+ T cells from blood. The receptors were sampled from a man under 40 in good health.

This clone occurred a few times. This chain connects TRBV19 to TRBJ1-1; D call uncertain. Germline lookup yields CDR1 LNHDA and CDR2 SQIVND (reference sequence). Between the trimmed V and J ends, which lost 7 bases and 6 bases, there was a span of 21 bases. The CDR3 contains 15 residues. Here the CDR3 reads CASIEGDTLRAEAFF. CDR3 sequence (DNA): TGTGCCAGTATAGAGGGTGATACGTTACGAGCTGAAGCTTTCTTT.

CDR3 in amino acids: CASSQDADLYGYTF. The CDR3 nucleotides are TGTGCCAGCAGTCAGGACGCTGACCTCTATGGCTACACCTTC. The V and J genes are TRBV6-5 and TRBJ1-2; D call uncertain. This CDR3 spans 14 amino acids. CDR1 is MNHEY and CDR2 is SVGAGI in the germline V gene. Trimming cost V 5 bases and J 4 bases, with 14 bases left between them.

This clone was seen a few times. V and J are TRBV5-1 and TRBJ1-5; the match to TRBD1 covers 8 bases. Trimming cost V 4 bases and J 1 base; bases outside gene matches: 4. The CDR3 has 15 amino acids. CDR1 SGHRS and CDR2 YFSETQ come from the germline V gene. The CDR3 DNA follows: TGCGCCAGCAGCGCGCAGGGGGCCAGCAATCAGCCCCAGCATTTT. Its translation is CASSAQGASNQPQHF. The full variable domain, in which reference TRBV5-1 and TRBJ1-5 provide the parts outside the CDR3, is KAGVTQTPRYLIKTRGQQVTLSCSPISGHRSVSWYQQTPGQGLQFLFEYFSETQRNKGNFPGRFSGRQFSNSRSEMNVSTLELGDSALYLCASSAQGASNQPQHFGDGTRLSIL.

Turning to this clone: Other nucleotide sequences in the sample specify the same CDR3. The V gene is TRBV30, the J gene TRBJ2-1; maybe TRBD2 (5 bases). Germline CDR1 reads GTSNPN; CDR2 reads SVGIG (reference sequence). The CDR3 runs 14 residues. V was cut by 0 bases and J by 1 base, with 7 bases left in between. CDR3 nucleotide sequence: TGTGCCTGGAGTGTAGGAGGTTCCTACAATGAGCAGTTCTTC. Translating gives CAWSVGGSYNEQFF.

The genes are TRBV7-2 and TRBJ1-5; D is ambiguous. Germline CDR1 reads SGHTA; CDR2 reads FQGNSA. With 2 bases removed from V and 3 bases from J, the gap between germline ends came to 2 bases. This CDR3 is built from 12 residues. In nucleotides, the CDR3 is TGTGCCAGCAGCTTAAACAATCAGCCCCAGCATTTT. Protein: CASSLNNQPQHF.

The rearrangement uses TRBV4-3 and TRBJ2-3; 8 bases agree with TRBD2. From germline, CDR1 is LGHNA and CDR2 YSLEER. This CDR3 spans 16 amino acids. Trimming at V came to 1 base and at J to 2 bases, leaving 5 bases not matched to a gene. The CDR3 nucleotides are TGCGCCAGCAGCCAAGTAACGGGGGGGTCCACAGATACGCAGTATTTT. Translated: CASSQVTGGSTDTQYF.

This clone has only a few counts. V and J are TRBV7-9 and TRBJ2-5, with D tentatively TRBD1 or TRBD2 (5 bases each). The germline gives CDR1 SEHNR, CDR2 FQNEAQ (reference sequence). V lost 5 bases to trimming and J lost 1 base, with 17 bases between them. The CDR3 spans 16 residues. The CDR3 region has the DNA TGTGCCAGCAGCCCGTACTCAGACGGGGCCCAAGAGACCCAGTACTTC. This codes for CASSPYSDGAQETQYF.

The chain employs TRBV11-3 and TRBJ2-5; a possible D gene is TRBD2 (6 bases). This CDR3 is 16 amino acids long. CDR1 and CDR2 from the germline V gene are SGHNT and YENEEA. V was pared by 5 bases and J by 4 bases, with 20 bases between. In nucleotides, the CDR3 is TGTGCCAGCAGCCCTAGTAGCAGACTAGGCGGAGAGACCCAGTACTTC. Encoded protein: CASSPSSRLGGETQYF.

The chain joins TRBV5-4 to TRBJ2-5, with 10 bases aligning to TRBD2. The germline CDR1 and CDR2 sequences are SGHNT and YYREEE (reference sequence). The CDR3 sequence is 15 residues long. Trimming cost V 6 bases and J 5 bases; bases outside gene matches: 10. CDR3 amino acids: CASTQGSGGAETQYF. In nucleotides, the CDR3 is TGTGCCAGCACCCAGGGGAGCGGGGGGGCGGAGACCCAGTACTTC. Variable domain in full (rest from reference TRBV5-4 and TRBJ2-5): ETGVTQSPTHLIKTRGQQVTLRCSSQSGHNTVSWYQQALGQGPQFIFQYYREEENGRGNFPPRFSGLQFPNYSSELNVNALELDDSALYLCASTQGSGGAETQYFGPGTRLLVL.

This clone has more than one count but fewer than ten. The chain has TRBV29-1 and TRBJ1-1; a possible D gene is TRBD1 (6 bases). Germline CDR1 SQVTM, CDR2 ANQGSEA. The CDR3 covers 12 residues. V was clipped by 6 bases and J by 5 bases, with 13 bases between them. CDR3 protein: CSVETGRTEAFF. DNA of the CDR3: TGCAGCGTGGAAACAGGGAGGACTGAAGCTTTCTTT.

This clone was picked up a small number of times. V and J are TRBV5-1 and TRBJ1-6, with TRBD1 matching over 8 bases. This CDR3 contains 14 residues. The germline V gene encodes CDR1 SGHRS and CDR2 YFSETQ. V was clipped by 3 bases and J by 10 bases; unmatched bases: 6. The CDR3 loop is CASSSRTGNSPLHF. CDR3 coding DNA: TGCGCCAGCAGCTCTCGGACAGGGAACTCACCCCTCCACTTT.

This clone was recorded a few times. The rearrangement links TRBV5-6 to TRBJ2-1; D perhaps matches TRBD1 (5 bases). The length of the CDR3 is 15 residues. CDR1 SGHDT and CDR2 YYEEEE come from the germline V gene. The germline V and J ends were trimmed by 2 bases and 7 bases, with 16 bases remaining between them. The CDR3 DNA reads TGTGCCAGCAGCTTCGGCAGGGCCATCAGAAATGAGCAGTTCTTC. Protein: CASSFGRAIRNEQFF.

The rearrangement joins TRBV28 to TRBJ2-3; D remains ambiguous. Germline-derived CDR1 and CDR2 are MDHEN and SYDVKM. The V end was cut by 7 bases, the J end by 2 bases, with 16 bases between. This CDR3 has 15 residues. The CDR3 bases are TGTGCCAGCATCAACCCCCGAACGAACACAGATACGCAGTATTTT. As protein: CASINPRTNTDTQYF.

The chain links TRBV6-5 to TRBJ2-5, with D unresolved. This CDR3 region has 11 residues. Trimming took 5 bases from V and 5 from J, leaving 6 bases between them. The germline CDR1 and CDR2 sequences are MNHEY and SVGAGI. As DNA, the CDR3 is TGTGCCAGCAGTAACCGGGAGACCCAGTACTTC. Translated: CASSNRETQYF.

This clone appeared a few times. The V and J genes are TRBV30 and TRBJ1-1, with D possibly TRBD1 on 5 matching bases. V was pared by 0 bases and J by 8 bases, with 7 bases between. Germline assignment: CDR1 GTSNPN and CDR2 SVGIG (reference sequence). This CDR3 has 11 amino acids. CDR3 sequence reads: CAWSVRDEAFF. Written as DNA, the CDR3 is TGTGCCTGGAGTGTCCGGGACGAAGCTTTCTTT.